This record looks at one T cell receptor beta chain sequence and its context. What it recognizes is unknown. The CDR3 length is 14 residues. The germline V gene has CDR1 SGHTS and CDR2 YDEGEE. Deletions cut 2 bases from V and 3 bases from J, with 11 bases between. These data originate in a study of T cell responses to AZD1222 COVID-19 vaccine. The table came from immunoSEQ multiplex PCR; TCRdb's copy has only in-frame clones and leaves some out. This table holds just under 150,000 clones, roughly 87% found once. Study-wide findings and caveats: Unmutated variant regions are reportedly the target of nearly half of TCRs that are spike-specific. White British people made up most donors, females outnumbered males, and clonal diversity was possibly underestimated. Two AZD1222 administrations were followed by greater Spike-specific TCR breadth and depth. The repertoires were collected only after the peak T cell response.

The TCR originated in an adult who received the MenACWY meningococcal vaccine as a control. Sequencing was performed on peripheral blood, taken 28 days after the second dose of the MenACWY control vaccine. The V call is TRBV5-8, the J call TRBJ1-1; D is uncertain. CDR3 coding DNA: TGTGCCAGCAGCTTCCAAACCGGGGACACTGAAGCTTTCTTT. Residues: CASSFQTGDTEAFF.